The source of this T cell receptor beta chain is a study of shared clonotypes between healthy human individuals. To note about this clone: A read error may explain this, as a much larger clone is one base away.

It was across several immunoSEQ plates that each subset's genomic DNA was evenly split. In replicate PCRs of unsorted PBMC, around 300 ng DNA, 30,000 or so T cell genomes, was used. Original analysis: ImmunoSEQ only sent back junction sequences with no quality scores, so filtering was done differently. Profiled with immunoSEQ multiplex PCR; TCRdb holds only in-frame clones, not every one. For V, J and clone size, that table is used; D and trimming come from the DNA. This repertoire shows some 470,000 clones, around 80% found once; its top ten account for approximately 13%. The donor cohort consisted entirely of Caucasian adults residing in Nashville, Tennessee. The receptor was derived from a woman aged 35 to 49 in good health. Some clones in this sample may be carry-over from other donors' samples. The sample taken for sequencing was PBMCs.

The CDR3 region has the DNA TGCAGCGTTGGAACCTACGATGAGCAGTTCTTC. As protein: CSVGTYDEQFF. The chain employs TRBV29-1 and TRBJ2-1; D unclear. CDR3 length equals 11 residues. CDR1 is SQVTM and CDR2 is ANQGSEA in the germline V gene.